Described below is a single TCR beta chain sequence and its context. Its antigen is currently not known. The data are from a study of cytomegalovirus exposure and HLA in healthy donors (dated by TCRdb to 2017 to 2019). Regarding the research as a whole: According to an earlier analysis of several hundred of the donors, about 170 million T cells yielded approximately 120 million unique TCR beta sequences and around 300 Gb of sequence data. The study aimed to test whether cataloging public T cell receptors could reveal signatures of past pathogen exposure. Because of strong linkage in the cohort, a handful of DR-DQ haplotypes were treated as single units for association and clustering. Among the roughly 400 genotyped donors, about 83% belonged to the genetic ancestry cluster associated with self-reported Caucasian donors. Donor age, sex, ethnicity and CMV serostatus were collected together with the repertoire data. A separate validation cohort of 90 to 150 different subjects was used in addition to the 666-subject first cohort. Across 398 genotyped donors of the cohort, an average of approximately 200,000 unique TCR beta nucleotide sequences per donor were sequenced, and 15% to 20% of those sequences were non-productive. The number of typed donors differed by locus: about 620-640 for A, B, C, DRB1 and DQB1; about 520 for DQA1; over 600 for DPA1; and around 470 for DPB1. All discovery cohort repertoires had been generated using a single sequencing platform. A later genetic analysis took genome-wide SNP genotypes for about 65% of the 666 donors and used that subset as a discovery cohort. The study combined high-throughput TCR immunosequencing, statistical association of individual TCRs with disease status, and machine learning to predict cytomegalovirus infection status. In the later analysis, no new phenotypic data were used to find candidate immune exposures; instead, reliance was placed on TCR beta sequences and their occurrence across donors. Roughly 310 gigabases of sequencing data and 78 million or so unique TCR sequences were included in an early release covering several hundred HLA-typed donors. An earlier analysis of roughly 580 of the donors used high-throughput TCR beta sequencing to judge whether each TCR beta V gene segment behaved as functional or pseudogenic. Class I and class II HLA loci were covered by the typing at four-digit resolution. In a later analysis, previously published TCR beta repertoires from 666 donors were re-analyzed and high-resolution HLA genotyping was added so that TCR occurrence patterns could be studied. The T cell repertoires of under 700 subjects were profiled by immunosequencing and related to cytomegalovirus serostatus. The paper as a whole reports these results and caveats: The only immune exposure information available for the cohort was CMV serostatus. While some public TCRs were present in many individuals, most TCR sequences turned up only very rarely across donors. Roughly uniform sequencing depth across donors was assumed in presence/absence analyses, although this assumption may not hold. In a later analysis, TCR association rates were found to vary across HLA loci, with the most associated TCRs seen for DRB1 alleles and the fewest for HLA-C alleles. A later analysis found that most CMV-associated TCR beta chains appeared HLA-restricted, with HLA associations seemingly driven largely by CMV exposure. The authors suggested that the approach could potentially be generalized to other disease states and immunological phenotypes. A later analysis reported that several top co-occurrence clusters appeared linked to parvovirus B19, influenza, CMV and Epstein-Barr virus. Because some donors lacked HLA typing at each locus, the association tests relied only on the typed subset. Compared with equally common non-associated chains, HLA-associated TCR beta chains in a later analysis were more clonally expanded and had lower generation probabilities. The study listed 170 or so TCR beta chains as associated with cytomegalovirus. Cytomegalovirus status was reported to be diagnosed by the classifier with high specificity and sensitivity in both the original and validation cohorts. Correlated functional status among segregating V segments might reflect linkage disequilibrium, but an unknown experimental factor could not be ruled out. A group of highly shared sequence variants was considered likely to be a technical artifact of the sequencing pipeline. The 87-base-pair reads could not distinguish some IMGT-functional V segments, including TRBV6-2 and TRBV6-3, so those segments were excluded. In a later genetic analysis, fewer N-insertions in productive TCRs were reported among donors in an Asian-associated ancestry cluster than the roughly 640-donor mean. A further reported finding was that TCR beta sequences accurately predicted the HLA-A and HLA-B alleles for most subjects in the first cohort. When HLA alleles, especially DR and DQ, strongly co-occurred, TCR associations were difficult to assign to individual alleles. In vitro tests confirmed that a few of the cytomegalovirus-associated TCR beta chains recognize cytomegalovirus antigens. At a false discovery rate of 0.05, a later analysis linked around 17,000 TCR beta sequences to specific HLA alleles. Because counts were too low, about 15 rarely observed V segments, including chromosome 9 orphons, were left out of the earlier analysis of several hundred of the donors. V-gene and J-gene trimming of TCR beta chains was associated with a missense DCLRE1C variant in a later genetic analysis, and the association was replicated in an independent cohort. In an earlier analysis of approximately 590 of the donors, most TCR beta V segments were observed in productive rearrangements about 90% or about 30% of the time, broadly matching IMGT annotations. The cohort was sequenced for TCR beta chains only, and without alpha or paired-chain data the features that could be detected were limited.

The library was built by means of the immunoSEQ multiplex PCR assay. The multiplex PCR relied on a mix of 60 forward primers for TCR Vbeta segments and 13 reverse primers for TCR Jbeta segments. The CDR3 region of rearranged TCR beta genes was amplified from genomic DNA by a multiplex PCR assay. On the Illumina HiSeq System, the amplified TCR beta libraries were sequenced as 87-base-pair reads. Under the source paper's analysis protocol: Across the 640 or so repertoires, a later analysis counted 60 million to 90 million unique TCR beta chains, roughly 11 million of which were shared by at least two donors. To remove PCR and sequencing errors, raw reads were error-corrected and collapsed into unique sequences using a nearest-neighbor algorithm that merged closely related sequences. Alignment of CDR3 sequences to IMGT reference sequences was used to assign V, D and J gene segments. For a sequence to be retained, at least a six-nucleotide match to both a V gene segment and a J gene segment was required. Rearrangements were classified as productive when the CDR3 lacked stop codons and remained in frame with V and J, and all other rearrangements were classified as non-productive. Following IMGT convention, CDR3 was defined as the stretch from the second conserved V-encoded cysteine up to the conserved J-encoded phenylalanine. The earlier analysis of 587 of the donors excluded sequences that lacked an unambiguous match to a single V gene segment. In an earlier analysis of some 590 of the donors, a V segment was called functional when productive rearrangements were above 56.7%, and segregating when the standard deviation between donors exceeded 5%. To diagnose cytomegalovirus status from the catalog of TCR beta chain sequences, a statistical classification framework was built. V and J gene assignment, in a later analysis, came from comparing TCR nucleotide sequences with IMGT/GENE-DB human TR gene sequences. The TCRdist pipeline was used in a later analysis to assign CDR3 sequences and most-parsimonious VDJ recombination scenarios. A later analysis defined each TCR beta chain by its CDR3 amino acid sequence plus V-gene family, and excluded reads lacking a unique V-gene family. A later analysis removed roughly 590 highly shared, low-generation-probability nucleotide sequences to deal with suspected cross-contamination and a sequencing artifact. For each public chain, a later analysis derived a clonal expansion index from normalized ranks of inferred template counts within each repertoire. In a later analysis, generation probabilities were computed with a VDJ recombination model fitted to out-of-frame rearrangements, and the resulting probabilities were checked against IGoR. In a later analysis, hypergeometric tests were used to score TCR-TCR, TCR-HLA and TCR-CMV co-occurrence, with a repertoire-size bias correction applied to TCR pairs. In a later analysis, false discovery rates were estimated by permuting HLA or CMV assignments 20 times. A later analysis grouped co-occurring TCRs with DBSCAN, adding TCRdist sequence similarity when clustering within HLA-allele-positive subsets. Repertoires with fewer than 30,000 or more than 120,000 public chains were left out of co-occurrence clustering, as were a handful of repertoires with anomalous nucleotide sharing. What TCRdb holds here is the immuneACCESS table cut down to in-frame rearrangements. Part of the clones is not present; checked against another copy, under half of the missing clones reflect an unresolved V gene, and the others are unexplained. For V, J and clone size, that table is used; D and trimming come from the DNA. The table kept for this sample lists 70,000 to 100,000 clones. The ten largest clonotypes hold approximately 5.7% of the sample.

In total, around 600 healthy bone marrow donors made up the cohort. At the time of sampling, every cohort member was nominally healthy, though immune exposures that went unrecorded were likely present. The donor was CMV seropositive and belonged to the group of more than 250 seropositive cohort members. A peripheral blood sample was provided by each donor, and peripheral blood mononuclear cells were used for TCR beta sequencing. The Qiagen DNeasy Blood Extraction Kit was used to extract genomic DNA from the blood cell samples. Relative to germline, V is 4 bases shorter and J is 3 bases shorter, with 24 bases between their ends. CDR3 length: 18 amino acids, cysteine to phenylalanine. The retained sequence is limited to the CDR3, 54 bases, with the frame set at the first base. The germline V gene (reference sequence) gives CDR1 as SEHNR and CDR2 as FQNEAQ.

This clonotype originated in a girl aged 10-17 years in good health and CMV-seropositive. Sequenced: PBMCs. This receptor chain uses TRBV7-9 and TRBJ1-1; matching of 6 bases hints at TRBD1 as the D gene. The DNA reads as follows: TGTGCCAGCAGCTCACCCGTAAGGACAGTCTCCCCGGACACTGAAGCTTTCTTT. This is translated as CASSSPVRTVSPDTEAFF.